Presented here are 16 T cell receptor beta chains from one specimen sequenced in a study of early T cells in non-severe SARS-CoV-2 infection. TCRdb re-analysed the 5' RACE reads in MiXCR, keeping a single row per CDR3 protein. The table shows 55,000 to 65,000 distinct CDR3 sequences, with approximately 9% occurring only once. The sequencing input was whole blood. These receptors were obtained from an adult who was a healthcare worker with PCR-confirmed SARS-CoV-2 infection or an uninfected control (not recorded which).

This clonotype has at least ten counts. As DNA, the CDR3 is TGTGCCAGCAGCTTGGAACAGGGAGGCAATCAGCCCCAGCATTTT. It encodes CASSLEQGGNQPQHF. The chain combines TRBV7-2 with TRBJ1-5; TRBD1 is a possible D gene (6 bases). This CDR3 is built from 15 residues. Per germline, CDR1 SGHTA and CDR2 FQGNSA. V was pared by 3 bases and J by 2 bases, with 11 bases between.

This clonotype was detected only a few times. The CDR3: CASFTTGLSEQYF. The CDR3 region has the DNA TGTGCCAGCTTCACGACAGGGCTGAGCGAGCAGTACTTC. The chain recombines TRBV28 with TRBJ2-7, with 7 positions matching TRBD1. The junction had 10 bases not matched to a gene; V was cut back by 8 bases and J by 6 bases. The CDR3 runs 13 residues. Germline values: CDR1 MDHEN, CDR2 SYDVKM.

At least ten counts were recorded for this clonotype. The J gene is TRBJ1-2, the V gene TRBV2; D may be TRBD1 (5 bases). V was clipped by 4 bases and J by 5 bases, with 17 bases between them. Germline CDR1 reads SNHLY; CDR2 reads FYNNEI. The CDR3 is 15 residues long. The CDR3 sequence: CASSAGTASLYGYTF. CDR3 bases: TGTGCCAGCAGTGCCGGGACCGCCTCCCTTTATGGCTACACCTTC.

In this sample, this clonotype turned up a few times. The chain has TRBV7-2 and TRBJ1-2; 7 bases fit TRBD1. The trim removed 4 bases at V and 4 bases at J, leaving 9 bases unmatched. Germline values: CDR1 SGHTA, CDR2 FQGNSA. The CDR3 is 15 residues long. The CDR3 loop reads CASSYTTGALYGYTF. CDR3 DNA sequence: TGTGCCAGCAGCTATACAACAGGGGCCCTCTATGGCTACACCTTC.

J is TRBJ1-2 and V is TRBV7-9; TRBD1 agrees at 8 bases. In germline, CDR1 is SEHNR, CDR2 FQNEAQ (reference sequence). Trimming removed 5 bases from V and 4 bases from J; junction bases left unmatched: 9. This CDR3 is built from 15 residues. The CDR3 coding sequence is TGTGCCAGCAGCCAGACAGGGGTGATGACCTATGGCTACACCTTC. Protein sequence: CASSQTGVMTYGYTF.

This clonotype was recorded many times. V and J are TRBV6-2 or TRBV6-3 and TRBJ1-1; possibly TRBD1 for D (6 bases). The germline V gene encodes CDR1 MNHEY and CDR2 SVGEGT. The V gene lost 2 bases and the J gene lost 6 bases, with 16 bases spanning the gap. This CDR3 is 15 amino acids long. CDR3: CASSYGWGLDAEAFF. The CDR3 DNA reads as TGTGCCAGCAGTTACGGCTGGGGGCTAGACGCTGAAGCTTTCTTT.

This clonotype was detected a few times. V and J are TRBV28 and TRBJ1-4; no definite D call. V was trimmed by 5 bases and J by 5 bases, leaving 12 bases between them. Germline V lookup: CDR1 MDHEN, CDR2 SYDVKM. This CDR3 contains 14 residues. CDR3 bases: TGTGCCAGCAGTCCCCATGGCAGGAATGAAAAACTGTTTTTT. Its translation is CASSPHGRNEKLFF.

The chain employs TRBV13 and TRBJ2-6; TRBD2 is a possible D gene (5 bases). The V gene's germline CDR1 is PRHDT and CDR2 FYEKMQ (reference sequence). V was clipped by 5 bases and J by 3 bases, with 14 bases between them. The CDR3 contains 16 residues. CDR3 residues: CASSPKSGNGANVLTF. The CDR3 bases are TGTGCCAGCAGCCCGAAGTCGGGGAATGGGGCCAACGTCCTGACTTTC.

This clonotype was counted ten times or more. The chain joins TRBV7-2 to TRBJ2-7; D not resolved. The CDR3 totals 14 residues. V lost 1 base and J 0 bases, leaving 7 bases between the germline ends. Germline assignment: CDR1 SGHTA and CDR2 FQGNSA. CDR3 loop: CASSLDLSSYEQYF. The CDR3 DNA sequence: TGTGCCAGCAGCTTAGACCTCAGCTCCTACGAGCAGTACTTC.

At least ten counts were recorded for this clonotype. The rearrangement links TRBV7-2 to TRBJ2-7; D may match TRBD1 or TRBD2 (5 bases each). V dropped 0 bases and J dropped 7 bases, with 22 bases sitting between them. Germline CDR1 is SGHTA and CDR2 is FQGNSA. The CDR3 is 17 amino acids. This chain's CDR3 is CASSLARDPNQAWEQYF. In DNA form, the CDR3 reads TGTGCCAGCAGCTTAGCCCGGGACCCAAACCAGGCCTGGGAGCAGTACTTC.

This clonotype was found many times. The V call is TRBV7-2, the J call TRBJ1-6, with D maybe TRBD1 (6 bases). CDR3 size: 17 residues. Germline V gene lookup returns CDR1 SGHTA and CDR2 FQGNSA. Trimming stripped 5 bases from V and 0 bases from J, with 14 bases between. CDR3 coding DNA: TGTGCCAGCAGCCAAGGACAGCACAGCTCCTATAATTCACCCCTCCACTTT. This encodes CASSQGQHSSYNSPLHF.

The table lists this clonotype with a few counts. The CDR3 loop reads CASSEPETQYF. The CDR3 coding sequence is TGTGCCAGCAGTGAACCTGAGACCCAGTACTTC. V is TRBV6-1 and J is TRBJ2-5; D remains unclear. The CDR3 is made up of 11 amino acids. V was clipped by 2 bases and J by 5 bases, with 3 bases between them. Germline values: CDR1 MNHNS, CDR2 SASEGT.

This clonotype showed up many times. The rearrangement links TRBV28 to TRBJ2-3; D unresolved. Trimming removed 3 bases at V and 2 bases at J, with 9 bases between. The CDR3 consists of 14 residues. CDR1 is MDHEN, CDR2 SYDVKM, per germline. This chain's CDR3 is CASSFVRYTDTQYF. The CDR3 DNA follows: TGTGCCAGCAGTTTTGTCAGATACACAGATACGCAGTATTTT.

The chain has TRBV28 and TRBJ2-3; 10 nucleotides align to TRBD2. There are 11 residues in the CDR3. Germline V lookup: CDR1 MDHEN, CDR2 SYDVKM. In DNA, the CDR3 is TGTGTAGCGGGAGGTTCAGATACGCAGTATTTT. As protein: CVAGGSDTQYF. Full variable domain (rest looked up from reference TRBV28 and TRBJ2-3): DVKVTQSSRYLVKRTGEKVFLECVQDMDHENMFWYRQDPGLGLRLIYFSYDVKMKEKGDIPEGYSVSREKKERFSLILESASTNQTSMYLCVAGGSDTQYFGPGTRLTVL.

This clonotype has just a few counts. The gene calls are TRBV7-3 and TRBJ2-2; D gene ambiguous. V lost 6 bases to trimming and J lost 1 base, with 9 bases between them. Germline assignment: CDR1 SGHTA and CDR2 FQGTGA. The CDR3 is made up of 14 amino acids. CDR3 region: CASRPNRNTGELFF. The CDR3 DNA follows: TGTGCCAGCAGACCTAATAGGAACACCGGGGAGCTGTTTTTT.

The rearrangement links TRBV7-2 to TRBJ2-3; a possible D gene is TRBD2 (6 bases). Germline-derived CDR1 and CDR2 are SGHTA and FQGNSA. V lost 4 bases and J 1 base, leaving 12 bases between the germline ends. CDR3 length equals 15 residues. The CDR3 loop is CASSSKIAGTDTQYF. The CDR3 nucleotides read TGTGCCAGCAGCTCGAAAATAGCGGGCACAGATACGCAGTATTTT.